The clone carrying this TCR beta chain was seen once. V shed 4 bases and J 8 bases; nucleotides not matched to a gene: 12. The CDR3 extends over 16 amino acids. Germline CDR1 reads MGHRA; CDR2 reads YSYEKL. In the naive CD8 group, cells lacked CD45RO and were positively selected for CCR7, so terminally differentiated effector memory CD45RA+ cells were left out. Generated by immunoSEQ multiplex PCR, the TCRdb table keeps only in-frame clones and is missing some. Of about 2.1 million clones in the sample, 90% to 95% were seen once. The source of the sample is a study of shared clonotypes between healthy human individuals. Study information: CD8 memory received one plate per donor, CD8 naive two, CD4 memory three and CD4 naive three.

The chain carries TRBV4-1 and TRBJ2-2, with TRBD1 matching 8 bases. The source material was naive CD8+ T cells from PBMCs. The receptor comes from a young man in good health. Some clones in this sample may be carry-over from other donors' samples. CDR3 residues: CASSLKGQGGNGELFF. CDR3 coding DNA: TGCGCCAGCAGCCTTAAAGGACAGGGAGGTAATGGGGAGCTGTTTTTT.